These 29 T cell receptor beta chains were all obtained from the same sample, sequenced in a study of patients and donors after allogeneic stem cell transplantation. Using its own MiXCR run on the RT-PCR reads, TCRdb lists one record per CDR3 protein. The table has over 350,000 distinct CDR3 sequences, more than 15% seen once. What was sequenced was blood, either unsorted or a sorted T cell fraction (not recorded which). The receptors originated from a human donor who was either an allogeneic HSCT recipient or a stem cell or donor lymphocyte infusion donor (not recorded which). It is not recorded whose cells these are; they may come from a transplant donor.

The chain carries TRBV3-1 and TRBJ2-7; D gene uncertain. V was trimmed by 2 bases and J by 5 bases, leaving 13 bases between them. This CDR3 has 14 amino acids. Germline CDR1 is LGHDT and CDR2 is YNNKEL (reference sequence). The CDR3 bases are TGTGCCAGCAGCCAAATGAAACGAACCCACGAGCAGTACTTC. As protein: CASSQMKRTHEQYF.

J is TRBJ2-5 and V is TRBV20-1; TRBD1 or TRBD2 may be the D gene (5 bases each). The CDR3 has 17 amino acids. The germline V gene encodes CDR1 DFQATT and CDR2 SNEGSKA (reference sequence). Trimming took off 0 bases at V and 5 bases at J, with 22 bases between the two ends. The chain's CDR3 is CSARDQFGRRRQETQYF. CDR3 bases: TGCAGTGCTAGAGATCAATTTGGGAGACGAAGACAGGAGACCCAGTACTTC.

V and J are TRBV2 and TRBJ2-2; TRBD2 might be the D (5 bases). This CDR3 is 16 amino acids long. Germline V gene lookup returns CDR1 SNHLY and CDR2 FYNNEI. V was clipped by 3 bases and J by 1 base, with 12 bases between them. The CDR3 coding sequence is TGTGCCAGCAGTGATTCCAGGAGGATGAACACCGGGGAGCTGTTTTTT. Translation gives CASSDSRRMNTGELFF.

This clonotype has more than one count but fewer than ten. V is TRBV6-1 and J is TRBJ2-4; tentative D call: TRBD2 (6 bases). The germline V and J ends were trimmed by 6 bases and 5 bases, with 17 bases remaining between them. The CDR3 covers 15 residues. From germline, CDR1 is MNHNS and CDR2 SASEGT. The CDR3 protein is CASSRTGSGENIQYF. Written as DNA, the CDR3 is TGTGCCAGCAGCCGAACCGGGAGTGGAGAAAACATTCAGTACTTC.

V gene TRBV7-9 combines with J gene TRBJ2-5, with D perhaps matching TRBD1 (5 bases). With 1 base removed from V and 5 bases from J, the gap between germline ends came to 8 bases. CDR1 is SEHNR and CDR2 is FQNEAQ in the germline V gene (reference sequence). This CDR3 region has 13 residues. The CDR3 nucleotides are TGTGCCAGCAGCTTAGAGGGGTACGAGACCCAGTACTTC. Its protein product is CASSLEGYETQYF.

In its sample, this clonotype was seen a few times. The chain is built from TRBV11-2 and TRBJ2-7, with 7 bases aligning to TRBD1. Losses at the gene ends were 5 bases for V and 6 bases for J; bases not matched to a gene: 10. CDR1 is SGHAT and CDR2 is FQNNGV in the germline V gene. This CDR3 region has 14 residues. CDR3 bases: TGTGCCAGCAGCCCACGGGACAGCTCTCTCGAGCAGTACTTC. It yields the protein CASSPRDSSLEQYF. Supplemented by reference TRBV11-2 and TRBJ2-7, the full variable domain reads EAGVAQSPRYKIIEKRQSVAFWCNPISGHATLYWYQQILGQGPKLLIQFQNNGVVDDSQLPKDRFSAERLKGVDSTLKIQPAKLEDSAVYLCASSPRDSSLEQYFGPGTRLTVT.

The chain employs TRBV7-9 and TRBJ1-2; the D gene is possibly TRBD1 (5 bases). CDR1 is SEHNR, CDR2 FQNEAQ, per germline (reference sequence). This CDR3 spans 12 amino acids. V was pared by 7 bases and J by 2 bases, with 8 bases between. The CDR3 loop reads CASKRDNYGYTF. The DNA for the CDR3 is TGTGCCAGCAAAAGGGACAACTATGGCTACACCTTC. Complete variable domain (other parts from reference TRBV7-9 and TRBJ1-2): DTGVSQNPRHKITKRGQNVTFRCDPISEHNRLYWYRQTLGQGPEFLTYFQNEAQLEKSRLLSDRFSAERPKGSFSTLEIQRTEQGDSAMYLCASKRDNYGYTFGSGTRLTVV.

This rearrangement joins TRBV2 to TRBJ1-4, with 9 positions matching TRBD1. V trimming: 8 bases; J trimming: 7 bases; junction bases outside the gene matches: 14. Germline V gene sequence: CDR1 SNHLY, CDR2 FYNNEI. This CDR3 region has 16 residues. The CDR3 loop is CASRRDRALRGEKLFF. CDR3 sequence (DNA): TGTGCCAGCCGCCGGGACAGGGCCCTCAGGGGTGAAAAACTGTTTTTT.

The chain carries TRBV15 and TRBJ2-3; 7 bases line up with TRBD2. Germline CDR1 and CDR2: LNHNV and YYDKDF (reference sequence). CDR3 length: 16 amino acids. After removal of 1 base from V and 0 bases from J, the junction contained 4 bases not matched to a gene. CDR3 nucleotides: TGTGCCACCAGCAGAGGGCTAGCGGCGAGCACAGATACGCAGTATTTT. The encoded protein is CATSRGLAASTDTQYF.

This clonotype was observed a few times. The V and J genes are TRBV27 and TRBJ1-2; no clear D gene. CDR3 size: 14 residues. Deletions cut 5 bases from V and 1 base from J, with 11 bases between. The germline CDR1 and CDR2 sequences are MNHEY and SMNVEV (reference sequence). This CDR3 is CASSPSTVNYGYTF. The DNA of the CDR3 is TGTGCCAGCAGTCCATCGACGGTTAACTATGGCTACACCTTC.

This chain joins TRBV12-3 or TRBV12-4 and TRBJ2-3; no definite D call. Trimming removed 7 bases at V and 4 bases at J, with 12 bases between. This CDR3 has 13 amino acids. CDR3 region: CASTIIKADTQYF. The CDR3 bases are TGTGCCAGCACCATAATTAAAGCAGATACGCAGTATTTT.

The chain has TRBV5-1 and TRBJ1-5; a weak D match, TRBD1 (6 bases). The CDR3 is made up of 15 amino acids. Germline CDR1 is SGHRS and CDR2 is YFSETQ. Trimming left V 2 bases short and J 0 bases short, with 9 bases between. The DNA of the CDR3 is TGCGCCAGCAGCTTCGCAGGGGATAGCAATCAGCCCCAGCATTTT. Translating it yields CASSFAGDSNQPQHF.

The rearrangement links TRBV2 to TRBJ1-2; no clear D gene. Germline V gives CDR1 SNHLY, CDR2 FYNNEI. CDR3 length: 13 amino acids. Trimming left V 3 bases short and J 2 bases short, with 7 bases between. CDR3 coding DNA: TGTGCCAGCAGTGACGGAAGGAACTATGGCTACACCTTC. Amino acids: CASSDGRNYGYTF.

V gene TRBV4-3 combines with J gene TRBJ1-1, with no clear D. Germline assignment: CDR1 LGHNA and CDR2 YSLEER. Trimming removed 0 bases from V and 5 bases from J, with 4 bases in between. The CDR3 totals 12 residues. CDR3 sequence reads: CASSQDWTEAFF. CDR3 DNA sequence: TGCGCCAGCAGCCAAGATTGGACTGAAGCTTTCTTT.

This clonotype was seen only once. The chain carries TRBV11-2 and TRBJ1-1; 8 bases are a match to TRBD1. Germline CDR1 SGHAT, CDR2 FQNNGV. With 5 bases clipped from V and 4 bases from J, the junction kept 9 bases outside the gene matches. The CDR3 consists of 15 residues. This chain's CDR3 is CASSITDRVITEAFF. CDR3 DNA sequence: TGTGCCAGCAGCATAACGGACAGGGTTATCACTGAAGCTTTCTTT.

This clonotype turned up a few times. The rearrangement uses TRBV5-1 and TRBJ1-1, with D uncertain. The V gene's germline CDR1 is SGHRS and CDR2 YFSETQ. This CDR3 spans 13 amino acids. V lost 7 bases and J lost 5, with 15 bases in between. The CDR3 bases are TGCGCCAGCCTAATCGAGGGAGGGACTGAAGCTTTCTTT. Its translation: CASLIEGGTEAFF. The entire variable domain, with the rest obtained from reference TRBV5-1 and TRBJ1-1, is as follows: KAGVTQTPRYLIKTRGQQVTLSCSPISGHRSVSWYQQTPGQGLQFLFEYFSETQRNKGNFPGRFSGRQFSNSRSEMNVSTLELGDSALYLCASLIEGGTEAFFGQGTRLTVV.

This clonotype was detected ten times or more. The CDR3: CATSQARAGYTF. As DNA, the CDR3 is TGTGCCACCAGTCAGGCTAGGGCTGGCTACACCTTC. The gene calls are TRBV24-1 and TRBJ1-2; no definite D call. This CDR3 has 12 residues. Germline lookup yields CDR1 KGHDR and CDR2 SFDVKD. Trimming took 6 bases from V and 7 from J, leaving 11 bases between them.

This clonotype was recorded at least ten times. This chain links TRBV12-3 or TRBV12-4 with TRBJ2-3; 7 bases match TRBD2. V shed 6 bases and J 2 bases; nucleotides not matched to a gene: 5. CDR3 length: 14 amino acids. CDR3 coding DNA: TGTGCCAGCAGACCCCTAGCGGTCACAGATACGCAGTATTTT. Its protein is CASRPLAVTDTQYF.

This chain uses TRBV20-1 with TRBJ1-5; D ambiguous. Germline-derived CDR1 and CDR2 are DFQATT and SNEGSKA (reference sequence). V shed 3 bases and J shed 3 bases, with 9 bases lying between them. This CDR3 is 13 amino acids long. For the CDR3, the DNA is TGCAGTGCTAGCGGCAGTAACAATCAGCCCCAGCATTTT. Amino acid sequence: CSASGSNNQPQHF.

This clonotype was counted between two and nine times. The chain employs TRBV11-1 and TRBJ2-5; 7 bases agree with TRBD1. Per germline, CDR1 SGHAT and CDR2 FQDESV (reference sequence). CDR3 length: 15 amino acids. The junction had 8 bases not matched to a gene; V was cut back by 6 bases and J by 1 base. The CDR3 sequence is CASSKTGAVQETQYF. In DNA, the CDR3 is TGTGCCAGCAGTAAAACAGGGGCGGTCCAAGAGACCCAGTACTTC.

The chain uses TRBV20-1 and TRBJ2-5; 8 nucleotides agree with TRBD2. CDR1 is DFQATT and CDR2 is SNEGSKA in the germline V gene (reference sequence). The V segment lost 5 bases and the J segment 0 bases; nucleotides outside the gene matches: 8. CDR3 size: 15 residues. CDR3 in DNA: TGCAGTGCTTTGCCGAGCGGGGGATACCAAGAGACCCAGTACTTC. The encoded protein is CSALPSGGYQETQYF.

CDR3 sequence: CASSFSLGGNQPQHF. In nucleotides, the CDR3 is TGTGCCAGCAGCTTCTCTCTGGGGGGCAATCAGCCCCAGCATTTT. V and J are TRBV7-2 and TRBJ1-5; D is possibly TRBD1 (5 bases). V was shortened by 3 bases and J by 2 bases, with 11 bases between the two germline ends. The germline CDR1 and CDR2 sequences are SGHTA and FQGNSA. CDR3 length: 15 amino acids.

In DNA form, the CDR3 reads TGCGCCAGCAGCCAAGTAACCCAAAACAATTCACCCCTCCACTTT. Protein: CASSQVTQNNSPLHF. The chain has TRBV4-1 and TRBJ1-6; D is ambiguous. The V end lost 1 base, the J end lost 7 bases, and 11 bases lay between the germline ends. The CDR3 consists of 15 residues. Germline V gene data show CDR1 as MGHRA and CDR2 as YSYEKL.

The rearrangement uses TRBV20-1 and TRBJ2-3; 7 positions agree with TRBD2. Germline V lookup: CDR1 DFQATT, CDR2 SNEGSKA (reference sequence). This CDR3 has 14 residues. V lost 5 bases to trimming and J lost 4 bases; unmatched junction nucleotides: 9. The CDR3 protein is CSAPKRGAADTQYF. CDR3 DNA: TGCAGTGCTCCAAAGCGGGGAGCAGCAGATACGCAGTATTTT.

This clonotype was seen only a few times. The gene calls are TRBV7-2 and TRBJ2-2; 7 bases map to TRBD1. Germline-derived CDR1 and CDR2 are SGHTA and FQGNSA. The CDR3 is 16 residues long. The V gene end was trimmed by 1 base and the J gene end by 4 bases; junction bases not matched to a gene: 6. The chain's CDR3 is CASSLGWTGFTGELFF. The CDR3 DNA follows: TGTGCCAGCAGCTTAGGGTGGACAGGATTCACCGGGGAGCTGTTTTTT.

The V gene is TRBV5-1, the J gene TRBJ2-2, with a possible D match to TRBD2 (6 bases). V lost 9 bases, J lost 4 bases, and 16 bases lay in between. Germline V lookup: CDR1 SGHRS, CDR2 YFSETQ. CDR3 size: 14 residues. The CDR3 coding sequence is TGCGCCACCCGGCGGGGACGTGGCACCGGGGAGCTGTTTTTT. Translated, it gives CATRRGRGTGELFF.

The CDR3, as DNA: TGTGCCAGTAGTATAGAGGGCGGGGAAACCTACGAGCAGTACTTC. Protein product: CASSIEGGETYEQYF. The chain recombines TRBV19 with TRBJ2-7, with a possible D match to TRBD2 (6 bases). The V gene lost 0 bases and the J gene lost 2 bases, with 11 bases spanning the gap. The length of the CDR3 is 15 residues. Germline CDR1 and CDR2: LNHDA and SQIVND (reference sequence).

The chain carries TRBV4-3 and TRBJ1-4; D possibly corresponds to TRBD1 (6 bases). The CDR3 covers 16 residues. In germline, CDR1 is LGHNA, CDR2 YSLEER. Trimming removed 3 bases from V and 10 bases from J, with 21 bases in between. The CDR3 here is CASSQIPTGLIGKLFF. CDR3 DNA: TGCGCCAGCAGCCAGATCCCGACAGGTTTAATTGGAAAACTGTTTTTT.

This clonotype was found a few times. The rearrangement joins TRBV2 to TRBJ2-7; TRBD2 is a possible D gene (6 bases). Germline V gene lookup returns CDR1 SNHLY and CDR2 FYNNEI. Trimming stripped 6 bases from V and 9 bases from J, with 9 bases between. The length of the CDR3 is 10 residues. CDR3 in amino acids: CASSGGAQYF. The CDR3 DNA follows: TGTGCCAGCAGCGGGGGAGCGCAGTACTTC. Looking up the rest from reference TRBV2 and TRBJ2-7 gives the full variable domain: EPEVTQTPSHQVTQMGQEVILRCVPISNHLYFYWYRQILGQKVEFLVSFYNNEISEKSEIFDDQFSVERPDGSNFTLKIRSTKLEDSAMYFCASSGGAQYFGPGTRLTVT.